The clone carrying this T cell receptor beta chain was observed a few times. Its antigen is as yet unknown. This entry is derived from a study of somatic mutations in cytotoxic T cells in rheumatoid arthritis. Study-wide points: Patients with rheumatoid arthritis showed a slight underrepresentation of TRBV07, a finding that was never subjected to any adjustment for multiple comparisons. Only rheumatoid arthritis patients, not healthy controls, showed CD8+ clonality increasing with age.

Germline CDR1 LGHNA, CDR2 YSLEER. The CDR3 contains 14 residues. V lost 0 bases to trimming and J lost 2 bases, with 8 bases between them. Generated by immunoSEQ multiplex PCR, the TCRdb table keeps only in-frame clones and is missing some. The table lists fewer than 5,000 clones, 72% of them singletons, with around 40% in the top ten. This clonotype originated in an adult with rheumatoid arthritis. The chain employs TRBV4-3 and TRBJ2-7; D not certain. The sample was CD8+ T cells sorted from blood. CDR3 DNA: TGCGCCAGCAGCCAAGATAGGGCAGCCTACGAGCAGTACTTC. As protein: CASSQDRAAYEQYF.